This TCR beta chain emerged from a study of blood T cell repertoires in COVID-19. Study summary: Nucleic acid was either cDNA or gDNA, and it came from T cells, B-cell-depleted T cells, or PBMCs.

Method: immunoSEQ multiplex PCR; TCRdb's copy keeps in-frame clones and lacks some. Of around 220,000 clones in the sample, approximately 84% were seen once. Germline V gene sequence: CDR1 LGHDT, CDR2 YNNKEL (reference sequence). The CDR3 extends over 13 amino acids. The V end was cut by 4 bases, the J end by 7 bases, with 13 bases between. V gene TRBV3-1 (or the pseudogene TRBV3-2) combines with J gene TRBJ1-1, with D unresolved. The source is a woman of 80 years or more with COVID-19, enrolled during active disease. Material: peripheral blood. The DNA for the CDR3 is TGTGCCAGCAGCCTCCTAGACGGAAATGAAGCTTTCTTT. Amino acids: CASSLLDGNEAFF.